This T cell receptor beta chain derives from a study of cytomegalovirus exposure and HLA in healthy donors. Study-wide points: In an earlier analysis, about 87% or about 30%: the productive usage of most TCR beta V segments. The study dropped some indistinguishable V segments, TRBV6-2 and TRBV6-3 among them.

PCR used 60 Vbeta primers and 13 Jbeta primers. Sequencing was performed with immunoSEQ multiplex PCR; in TCRdb, only in-frame clones are kept and a portion is missing. The sample carries roughly 150,000 clones, about four fifths recorded once. The CDR3 covers 16 residues. Trimming cost V 1 base and J 6 bases, with 22 bases left between them. The germline CDR1 and CDR2 sequences are GTSNPN and SVGIG (reference sequence). Each donor was healthy, and each was a bone marrow donor. Unrecorded immune exposure was likely among donors, who were nominally healthy when sampled. Remarks on this clone: As yet, its antigen is unknown.

The TCR originated in a male donor in good health and CMV-seropositive. Sequenced input: PBMCs. The genes are TRBV30 and TRBJ2-7; D is possibly TRBD2 (7 bases). CDR3 sequence: CAWSAGGHPGGSEQYF. CDR3 DNA sequence: TGTGCCTGGAGTGCCGGAGGACACCCGGGGGGCTCCGAGCAGTACTTC. The variable domain in full, completed from reference TRBV30 and TRBJ2-7, reads SQTIHQWPATLVQPVGSPLSLECTVEGTSNPNLYWYRQAAGRGLQLLFYSVGIGQISSEVPQNLSASRPQDRQFILSSKKLLLSDSGFYLCAWSAGGHPGGSEQYFGPGTRLTVT.